The sequence of this TCR beta chain was determined in a study of T cells in Graves' hyperthyroidism and ophthalmopathy. Across the study: Before any treatment, at initial diagnosis, peripheral blood was collected. Findings of the study overall: The model made its ophthalmopathy prediction, and onset followed a median about 6.8 months later.

This clonotype has a count of ten or more. Its specificity is not known. The germline gives CDR1 ENHRY, CDR2 SYGVKD. The germline V and J ends were trimmed by 2 bases and 2 bases, with 9 bases remaining between them. This CDR3 is 14 amino acids long. What was amplified from RNA transcripts were TCR beta CDR3 regions. HTBI primers were used for first-round RT-PCR of the TCR CDR3. TCRdb recomputed calls from the multiplex PCR reads with MiXCR, one row per CDR3 protein. The sample consists of 350,000 to 400,000 distinct CDR3 sequences, 14% to 15% of them appearing once. With a duration under 2 months, the hyperthyroidism was newly diagnosed in patients aged 18 to 65.

The origin of this receptor is a woman aged 30 to 39 with Graves' hyperthyroidism. The sequenced sample was blood. V gene TRBV10-3 combines with J gene TRBJ2-5; D is perhaps TRBD1 (6 bases). In nucleotides, the CDR3 is TGTGCCATCAGTGAGACGGACAGACAAGAGACCCAGTACTTC. Amino acid sequence: CAISETDRQETQYF.